These 29 T cell receptor beta chains came from one sample sequenced in a study of OX40 agonist ivuxolimab in advanced cancers. TCRdb's table, derived via immunoSEQ multiplex PCR, lists solely in-frame clones and lacks some. The sample contains 77,000 or so clones, approximately 84% of which appear only once. The input for sequencing was CD4+ or CD8+ T cells sorted from blood, taken in a trial of the OX40 agonist ivuxolimab. These receptors all stem from an adult with an advanced solid tumor such as melanoma, head and neck, liver or kidney cancer.

This CDR3 reads CAFVSGNTGELFF. The CDR3 DNA is TGTGCCTTCGTGTCAGGGAACACCGGGGAGCTGTTTTTT. The gene calls are TRBV30 and TRBJ2-2; D ambiguous. Germline V gene lookup returns CDR1 GTSNPN and CDR2 SVGIG (reference sequence). Trimming took 7 bases from V and 1 from J, leaving 10 bases between them. CDR3 length: 13 residues.

The chain carries TRBV5-1 and TRBJ1-1, with D hard to call. The CDR3 runs to 16 residues. Germline loops: CDR1 SGHRS, CDR2 YFSETQ. Trimming stripped 0 bases from V and 1 base from J, with 13 bases between. CDR3 sequence reads: CASSLAYNRPNTEAFF. The CDR3 coding sequence is TGCGCCAGCAGCTTGGCATACAACCGGCCGAACACTGAAGCTTTCTTT. Supplemented by reference TRBV5-1 and TRBJ1-1, the full variable domain reads KAGVTQTPRYLIKTRGQQVTLSCSPISGHRSVSWYQQTPGQGLQFLFEYFSETQRNKGNFPGRFSGRQFSNSRSEMNVSTLELGDSALYLCASSLAYNRPNTEAFFGQGTRLTVV.

About this clone: The sample carries other DNA sequences with the same CDR3. This chain uses TRBV9 with TRBJ1-3; tentatively, D is TRBD1 (5 bases). V dropped 2 bases and J dropped 0 bases, with 9 bases sitting between them. The germline V gene encodes CDR1 SGDLS and CDR2 YYNGEE. The CDR3 loop spans 15 amino acids. The CDR3 DNA reads as TGTGCCAGCAGCGTGCAGGGTACCTCTGGAAACACCATATATTTT. It specifies CASSVQGTSGNTIYF.

This chain connects TRBV6-6 to TRBJ1-5, with D possibly matching TRBD1 (6 bases). Germline lookup yields CDR1 MNHNY and CDR2 SVGAGI (reference sequence). The V end lost 2 bases, the J end lost 3 bases, and 8 bases lay between the germline ends. CDR3 length: 14 residues. The CDR3 sequence: CASSYAGVNQPQHF. DNA of the CDR3: TGTGCCAGCAGTTACGCAGGGGTCAATCAGCCCCAGCATTTT.

CDR3 coding DNA: TGTGCCAGCAGCGCCTCGGAGCTGAGCTATGGCTACACCTTC. Encoded protein: CASSASELSYGYTF. The rearrangement links TRBV7-8 to TRBJ1-2; D uncertain. Germline CDR1 SGHVS, CDR2 FQNEAQ. The CDR3 is 14 residues long. The V end was cut by 5 bases, the J end by 4 bases, with 14 bases between.

V usage is TRBV6-1 and J usage is TRBJ1-1; no clear D. This CDR3 contains 11 residues. Per the germline V gene, CDR1 is MNHNS and CDR2 is SASEGT. The V end lost 1 base, the J end lost 10 bases, and 7 bases lay between the germline ends. Written as DNA, the CDR3 is TGTGCCAGCAGTGAAGGTTATAGAGCTTTCTTT. This encodes CASSEGYRAFF.

V usage is TRBV28 and J usage is TRBJ2-7; 8 bases align to TRBD1. The CDR3 runs 14 residues. Looked up from germline, CDR1 is MDHEN and CDR2 is SYDVKM. V lost 2 bases and J lost 6; bases outside the gene matches: 6. CDR3 DNA: TGTGCCAGCAGTTTACCAGGGGGCGTGGGCGAGCAGTACTTC. This encodes CASSLPGGVGEQYF.

The chain recombines TRBV5-4 with TRBJ1-5; the match to TRBD1 covers 7 bases. The V segment lost 4 bases and the J segment 5 bases; nucleotides outside the gene matches: 3. This CDR3 region has 13 residues. CDR1 is SGHNT, CDR2 YYREEE, per germline (reference sequence). The CDR3 bases are TGTGCCAGCAGCCAAGACAGGGATCAGCCCCAGCATTTT. Residues: CASSQDRDQPQHF.

J is TRBJ1-2 and V is TRBV6-6; D gene unclear. With 5 bases removed from V and 2 bases from J, the gap between germline ends came to 9 bases. Germline V gene lookup returns CDR1 MNHNY and CDR2 SVGAGI (reference sequence). The CDR3 has 13 amino acids. The CDR3 DNA is TGTGCCAGCAGTCCGGACGAGAACTATGGCTACACCTTC. Its protein product is CASSPDENYGYTF.

This clone occurred a few times. CDR3 DNA: TGCGCCAGCAGCCAAGGACGAGGAGGCAATCAGCCCCAGCATTTT. Translating it yields CASSQGRGGNQPQHF. The V and J genes are TRBV4-1 and TRBJ1-5; D gene uncertain. The CDR3 consists of 15 residues. Trimming left V 1 base short and J 2 bases short, with 9 bases between. The V gene's germline CDR1 is MGHRA and CDR2 YSYEKL.

V gene TRBV7-2 combines with J gene TRBJ2-7; 14 positions match TRBD2. The V and J ends lost 5 bases and 6 bases, in that order; junction bases with no gene match: 9. CDR3 length: 16 amino acids. Germline V gene data show CDR1 as SGHTA and CDR2 as FQGNSA. CDR3 amino acids: CASSRGLAGANREQYF. Written as DNA, the CDR3 is TGTGCCAGCAGCCGGGGACTAGCGGGAGCAAACCGCGAGCAGTACTTC.

This clone showed up just once. The chain couples TRBV29-1 to TRBJ1-1; D is perhaps TRBD1 (5 bases). This CDR3 has 11 amino acids. V was pared by 4 bases and J by 7 bases, with 10 bases between. CDR1 and CDR2 from the germline V gene are SQVTM and ANQGSEA. CDR3 protein: CSVGQGGEAFF. The CDR3 DNA reads as TGCAGCGTTGGGCAGGGAGGTGAAGCTTTCTTT.

This clone was counted only a few times. The rearrangement joins TRBV7-8 to TRBJ1-1; no clear D gene. The CDR3 contains 11 residues. Germline CDR1 SGHVS, CDR2 FQNEAQ. Trimming took 4 bases from V and 2 from J, leaving 2 bases between them. In DNA, the CDR3 is TGTGCCAGCAGCTCAAACACTGAAGCTTTCTTT. This encodes CASSSNTEAFF.

The chain employs TRBV19 and TRBJ2-7, with D unclear. Per the germline V gene, CDR1 is LNHDA and CDR2 is SQIVND (reference sequence). This CDR3 contains 17 residues. Deletions cut 3 bases from V and 3 bases from J, with 21 bases between. CDR3: CASSMYPVRQTHYEQYF. DNA for the CDR3: TGTGCCAGTAGTATGTACCCCGTTAGGCAGACACACTACGAGCAGTACTTC.

The chain couples TRBV6-1 to TRBJ1-2; the D gene is possibly TRBD1 (6 bases). Trimming cost V 6 bases and J 4 bases, with 12 bases left between them. The CDR3 loop spans 13 amino acids. CDR1 is MNHNS and CDR2 is SASEGT in the germline V gene. CDR3 DNA sequence: TGTGCCAGCAGAGCCTCGGACAGCTATGGCTACACCTTC. This gives the protein CASRASDSYGYTF.

The CDR3, as DNA: TGTGCCAACGGACAGGGGGCACTATCTTCCGGAAACACCATATATTTT. Encoded protein: CANGQGALSSGNTIYF. V usage is TRBV10-3 and J usage is TRBJ1-3, with 11 positions matching TRBD1. Losses at the gene ends were 10 bases for V and 4 bases for J; bases not matched to a gene: 12. This CDR3 is 16 amino acids long. Germline CDR1 reads ENHRY; CDR2 reads SYGVKD.

V gene TRBV29-1 combines with J gene TRBJ1-1, with 8 bases identical to TRBD1. V lost 3 bases and J lost 4; bases outside the gene matches: 4. Germline CDR1 and CDR2: SQVTM and ANQGSEA. The CDR3 is made up of 13 amino acids. The DNA for the CDR3 is TGCAGCGTTGATTACAGGGGGACCACTGAAGCTTTCTTT. Its translation is CSVDYRGTTEAFF.

As concerns this clone: Relative to the germline gene, one junction end is altered; a read error may explain this. This specimen includes other DNA sequences encoding the same CDR3. The chain uses TRBV19 and TRBJ1-2; TRBD1 aligns across 12 bases. The CDR3 sequence is 15 residues long. Germline CDR1 and CDR2: LNHDA and SQIVND (reference sequence). The CDR3 here is CASSNRDRGLGGYTF. The CDR3 bases are TGTGCCAGTAGTAACCGGGACAGGGGGCTGGGTGGCTACACTTTC. Filled out from reference TRBV19 and TRBJ1-2, the complete variable domain reads DGGITQSPKYLFRKEGQNVTLSCEQNLNHDAMYWYRQDPGQGLRLIYYSQIVNDFQKGDIAEGYSVSREKKESFPLTVTSAQKNPTAFYLCASSNRDRGLGGYTFGSGTRLTVV.

This chain links TRBV19 with TRBJ1-1; possibly TRBD1 for D (5 bases). The CDR3 totals 15 residues. Per the germline V gene, CDR1 is LNHDA and CDR2 is SQIVND (reference sequence). Trimming shortened V by 5 bases and J by 0 bases, and 13 bases separated the two germline ends. The CDR3 bases are TGTGCCAGTAGTGGACCGGGACGGCTGAACACTGAAGCTTTCTTT. As protein: CASSGPGRLNTEAFF.

V and J are TRBV6-1 and TRBJ1-1, with TRBD1 as a possible D gene (5 bases). Germline V gene data show CDR1 as MNHNS and CDR2 as SASEGT. The CDR3 is 14 residues long. Deletions cut 2 bases from V and 4 bases from J, with 11 bases between. The chain's CDR3 is CASSETQGTTEAFF. CDR3 coding DNA: TGTGCCAGCAGTGAAACTCAGGGAACCACTGAAGCTTTCTTT.

The V gene is TRBV10-3, the J gene TRBJ2-7; D is ambiguous. The CDR3 consists of 13 residues. Germline V gene lookup returns CDR1 ENHRY and CDR2 SYGVKD. The ends were cut back, 3 bases at V and 1 base at J, with 7 bases in the middle. The CDR3 region is CAISEPVSYEQYF. The CDR3, as DNA: TGTGCCATCAGTGAACCGGTGTCCTACGAGCAGTACTTC.

CDR3 region: CSVLDLGYGYTF. For the CDR3, the DNA is TGCAGCGTTTTAGACCTGGGGTATGGCTACACCTTC. This chain connects TRBV29-1 to TRBJ1-2; no clear D. V was shortened by 5 bases and J by 5 bases, with 12 bases between the two germline ends. Germline V gene sequence: CDR1 SQVTM, CDR2 ANQGSEA. This CDR3 is 12 amino acids long.

Regarding this clone: The junction does not match germline at one end; this may be a read error. The genes are TRBV7-9 and TRBJ1-1, with a possible D match to TRBD1 (6 bases). This CDR3 spans 12 amino acids. Germline-derived CDR1 and CDR2 are SEHNR and FQNEAQ (reference sequence). The DNA for the CDR3 is TGTGCCAGCAGCCGAGGGACACTTCATCCCCTTTTT. This translates into CASSRGTLHPLF.

V and J are TRBV21-1 and TRBJ1-3; the table's TRBD1 call for D was not verified on the DNA. TRBV21-1 is a documented pseudogene. The CDR3 is made up of 16 amino acids. Here the CDR3 reads CASSPTGPSSGNTIYF. CDR3 DNA sequence: TGTGCCAGCAGCCCGACAGGGCCCAGCTCTGGAAACACCATATATTTT.

V gene TRBV19 combines with J gene TRBJ2-1, with 8 nucleotides matching TRBD2. The CDR3 loop spans 17 amino acids. V lost 5 bases, J lost 7 bases, and 16 bases stayed unmatched. Germline values: CDR1 LNHDA, CDR2 SQIVND (reference sequence). The CDR3 here is CASSAETGGPRGNEQFF. For the CDR3, the DNA is TGTGCCAGTAGTGCGGAAACGGGAGGGCCGAGGGGGAATGAGCAGTTCTTC.

This clone has only one observation. The chain has TRBV7-9 and TRBJ2-1; D unclear. The V gene lost 5 bases and the J gene lost 7 bases, with 15 bases spanning the gap. The CDR3 has 14 residues. Germline V gene lookup returns CDR1 SEHNR and CDR2 FQNEAQ (reference sequence). The CDR3 bases are TGTGCCAGCAGCCCACGATTAAGCGCTAATGAGCAGTTCTTC. This translates into CASSPRLSANEQFF.

This clone came up once. In DNA form, the CDR3 reads TGTGCCATCGGAACCGGACTAGCGGGATTAAATGAGCAGTTCTTC. As protein: CAIGTGLAGLNEQFF. This rearrangement joins TRBV10-3 to TRBJ2-1; 12 bases align to TRBD2. CDR1 ENHRY and CDR2 SYGVKD come from the germline V gene. CDR3 size: 15 residues. With 8 bases clipped from V and 7 bases from J, the junction kept 9 bases outside the gene matches.

This clone was seen once. The chain combines TRBV7-2 with TRBJ2-5, with D perhaps matching TRBD2 (5 bases). Germline V gene lookup returns CDR1 SGHTA and CDR2 FQGNSA. The germline V and J ends were trimmed by 4 bases and 6 bases, with 15 bases remaining between them. The CDR3 is made up of 14 amino acids. Here the CDR3 reads CASSSGLLGQTQYF. The CDR3 region has the DNA TGTGCCAGCAGCTCCGGACTCCTTGGGCAGACCCAGTACTTC.

The V call is TRBV5-1, the J call TRBJ2-6, with 12 bases lining up with TRBD2. From germline, CDR1 is SGHRS and CDR2 YFSETQ. This CDR3 has 20 residues. After removal of 0 bases from V and 3 bases from J, the junction contained 10 bases not matched to a gene. CDR3 loop: CASSLVGASGRAVGANVLTF. The CDR3, as DNA: TGCGCCAGCAGCTTGGTTGGGGCTAGCGGGAGGGCAGTTGGGGCCAACGTCCTGACTTTC.